The 10 T cell receptor beta chains presented below share a single source sample, sequenced in a study of blood T cell repertoires in COVID-19 (dated by TCRdb to the early 2020s). The library came from the immunoSEQ multiplex PCR assay. TCRdb's version of the immuneACCESS table is confined to in-frame rearrangements and falls short of the full clone set. An unresolved V gene accounts for under half of the shortfall where checked; the remainder is of unknown origin. The sample contains 180,000 or so clones, around 85% of them found a single time. The top ten constitute over 9.5% of the sample. The sample comprised peripheral blood. These receptors all come from a woman in her fifties or sixties with COVID-19, enrolled during active disease.

The chain couples TRBV12-3 or TRBV12-4 to TRBJ1-2, with D unclear. The V gene lost 2 bases and the J gene lost 8 bases, with 9 bases spanning the gap. The CDR3 is 12 amino acids. The CDR3 DNA reads as TGTGCCAGCAGTTTAAGGCCCGGGGGCTACACCTTC. It yields the protein CASSLRPGGYTF.

This clone was detected a few times. The CDR3 sequence: CASSRDFSPLHF. The DNA for the CDR3 is TGTGCCAGCAGCCGGGACTTTTCACCCCTCCACTTT. The chain carries TRBV6-6 and TRBJ1-6; D may be TRBD1 (5 bases). There are 12 residues in the CDR3. Germline assignment: CDR1 MNHNY and CDR2 SVGAGI (reference sequence). Trimming took 6 bases from V and 9 from J, leaving 9 bases between them.

V and J are TRBV4-2 and TRBJ1-1; D uncertain. V was shortened by 0 bases and J by 7 bases, with 18 bases between the two germline ends. Germline CDR1 and CDR2: LGHNA and YNFKEQ. This CDR3 region has 16 residues. CDR3 nucleotides: TGTGCCAGCAGCCAAGAGAAGGGCGGGAACTTCGGTGAAGCTTTCTTT. Encoded protein: CASSQEKGGNFGEAFF.

The table lists this clone with a count of one. DNA of the CDR3: TGTGCCAGCAGCTTAGATTCAGTGAACACTGAAGCTTTCTTT. This translates into CASSLDSVNTEAFF. The chain combines TRBV11-3 with TRBJ1-1; D unresolved. This CDR3 comprises 14 residues. The V and J ends lost 0 bases and 0 bases respectively, with 5 bases between them. Germline V gene lookup returns CDR1 SGHNT and CDR2 YENEEA. Drawing the rest from reference TRBV11-3 and TRBJ1-1, the complete variable domain is EAGVVQSPRYKIIEKKQPVAFWCNPISGHNTLYWYLQNLGQGPELLIRYENEEAVDDSQLPKDRFSAERLKGVDSTLKIQPAELGDSAVYLCASSLDSVNTEAFFGQGTRLTVV.

Points on this clone: A read error may account for a junction end that differs from germline. The chain joins TRBV7-7 to TRBJ2-3; 14 bases map to TRBD2. The CDR3 runs 16 residues. Germline CDR1 and CDR2: SSHAT and FNYEAQ (reference sequence). The CDR3 loop reads CASSLGLAGGRDTQYF. CDR3 in DNA: TGTGCTAGCAGCTTAGGACTAGCGGGAGGTCGAGATACGCAGTATTTT.

This clone has just a few counts. The genes are TRBV5-1 and TRBJ2-7, with TRBD2 matching 10 bases. Germline V gene data show CDR1 as SGHRS and CDR2 as YFSETQ. Losses at the gene ends were 4 bases for V and 1 base for J; bases not matched to a gene: 14. This CDR3 region has 18 residues. For the CDR3, the DNA is TGCGCCAGCAGCAGGGCTAGCGGGAGTGGCCTCTTGTCCTACGAGCAGTACTTC. Protein sequence: CASSRASGSGLLSYEQYF.

In DNA form, the CDR3 reads TGTGCCAGCAGATTCAGCCCGGCAGGGAGGGGCAATGAGCAGTTCTTC. Translation gives CASRFSPAGRGNEQFF. V is TRBV5-4 and J is TRBJ2-1; 7 nucleotides line up with TRBD2. There are 16 residues in the CDR3. Trimming took 5 bases from V and 6 from J; bases not matched to a gene: 14. Germline lookup yields CDR1 SGHNT and CDR2 YYREEE (reference sequence). Full variable domain (remainder filled in from reference TRBV5-4 and TRBJ2-1): ETGVTQSPTHLIKTRGQQVTLRCSSQSGHNTVSWYQQALGQGPQFIFQYYREEENGRGNFPPRFSGLQFPNYSSELNVNALELDDSALYLCASRFSPAGRGNEQFFGPGTRLTVL.

The V call is TRBV24-1, the J call TRBJ2-7; 8 bases are shared with TRBD2. V lost 5 bases to trimming and J lost 3 bases; unmatched junction nucleotides: 8. This CDR3 has 15 residues. Looked up from germline, CDR1 is KGHDR and CDR2 is SFDVKD. CDR3 sequence (DNA): TGTGCCACCAGTGCGCGGGCAGCGGGAGTCTACGAGCAGTACTTC. Translation gives CATSARAAGVYEQYF.

V gene TRBV19 combines with J gene TRBJ2-7, with TRBD1 identical over 9 bases. Germline trimming cut 4 bases from V and 2 bases from J; bases unmatched to any gene: 12. Germline V gene sequence: CDR1 LNHDA, CDR2 SQIVND (reference sequence). This CDR3 contains 17 residues. The CDR3 sequence: CASSTSTGTGLTYEQYF. CDR3 coding DNA: TGTGCCAGTAGTACCTCAACAGGGACAGGGTTAACCTACGAGCAGTACTTC. Full variable domain (missing parts from reference TRBV19 and TRBJ2-7): DGGITQSPKYLFRKEGQNVTLSCEQNLNHDAMYWYRQDPGQGLRLIYYSQIVNDFQKGDIAEGYSVSREKKESFPLTVTSAQKNPTAFYLCASSTSTGTGLTYEQYFGPGTRLTVT.

V and J are TRBV7-9 and TRBJ2-5, with D perhaps matching TRBD2 (6 bases). Germline CDR1 is SEHNR and CDR2 is FQNEAQ (reference sequence). This CDR3 comprises 14 residues. The ends were cut back, 5 bases at V and 2 bases at J, with 12 bases in the middle. The CDR3 is CASSHRDLQETQYF. CDR3 DNA: TGTGCCAGCAGCCACCGGGACTTACAAGAGACCCAGTACTTC.